This T cell receptor (beta chain) appears in the sequencing data of a study of blood T cell repertoires in COVID-19. Study-level background: COVID-19 samples from acute and convalescent phases originated in the United States, Italy and Spain. Sample material is recorded as cDNA or gDNA derived from T cells, B-cell-depleted T cells, or PBMCs.

Generated by immunoSEQ multiplex PCR, the TCRdb table keeps only in-frame clones and is missing some. This table has under 100,000 clones, around 86% appearing once. This clone was seen once. The CDR3 has 15 residues. The germline CDR1 and CDR2 sequences are MNHEY and SVGEGT. The V end lost 0 bases, the J end lost 0 bases, and 5 bases lay between the germline ends. Seattle's enrolled individuals joined amid active infection and were then monitored longitudinally. The receptor was isolated from a man between 60 and 75 years old with COVID-19, enrolled during active disease. The chain has TRBV6-2 or TRBV6-3 and TRBJ2-2; no clear D gene. The specimen was peripheral blood. CDR3 amino acids: CASSYSSSNTGELFF. DNA of the CDR3: TGTGCCAGCAGTTACTCCAGTTCGAACACCGGGGAGCTGTTTTTT.